Listed below are T cell receptor beta chains from one sample, sequenced in a study of neurological immune-mediated disorders. TCRdb re-derived calls from the 5' RACE reads in MiXCR, one entry per CDR3 protein. Found here are over 60,000 distinct CDR3 sequences, 4.8% of them singletons; the top ten hold over 2%. Sequencing used PBMCs. These receptors were taken from a woman between 65 and 79 years old with multiple sclerosis. Both conserved end residues are part of each CDR3. D genes are given only for firm matches.

CDR3: CSASRTSGSEDTQYF
D: TRBD2
J: TRBJ2-3
V: TRBV20-1

CDR3: CSVDQGSQETQYF
D: .
J: TRBJ2-5
V: TRBV29-1

CDR3: CASSFNDRYEQYF
D: .
J: TRBJ2-7
V: TRBV12-3/TRBV12-4

CDR3: CASSVDGGTGELFF
D: .
J: TRBJ2-2
V: TRBV9

CDR3: CASSRGTVPQPQHF
D: TRBD1
J: TRBJ1-5
V: TRBV9

CDR3: CASSPGTTVNEQFF
D: .
J: TRBJ2-1
V: TRBV5-1

CDR3: CASRPTVGGSTGELFF
D: .
J: TRBJ2-2
V: TRBV5-1

CDR3: CATSREGGVLRQTQYF
D: TRBD1
J: TRBJ2-5
V: TRBV15

CDR3: CSARGPSDRGEQFF
D: TRBD1
J: TRBJ2-1
V: TRBV20-1

CDR3: CSALERDTQYF
D: .
J: TRBJ2-3
V: TRBV20-1

CDR3: CASSYTLADTQYF
D: .
J: TRBJ2-3
V: TRBV13

CDR3: CAISTGQGMNTEAFF
D: TRBD1
J: TRBJ1-1
V: TRBV10-3

CDR3: CSARDPGRRTGGTYEQYF
D: TRBD1
J: TRBJ2-7
V: TRBV20-1

CDR3: CASNSMGAGGHTGELFF
D: TRBD2
J: TRBJ2-2
V: TRBV12-3/TRBV12-4

CDR3: CASSFEFGYTF
D: .
J: TRBJ1-2
V: TRBV7-2

CDR3: CASSQESGGSYGYTF
D: TRBD1
J: TRBJ1-2
V: TRBV4-3

CDR3: CSARGGTGGTEAFF
D: TRBD1
J: TRBJ1-1
V: TRBV20-1

CDR3: CASSRYRDSGTEAFF
D: TRBD1
J: TRBJ1-1
V: TRBV27

CDR3: CASSQEPLAETQYF
D: .
J: TRBJ2-5
V: TRBV4-3

CDR3: CASSLRPSGRPNEQFF
D: TRBD2
J: TRBJ2-1
V: TRBV12-3/TRBV12-4

CDR3: CASSEQGNGYTF
D: TRBD1
J: TRBJ1-2
V: TRBV10-2

CDR3: CAISESQDLNTEAFF
D: .
J: TRBJ1-1
V: TRBV10-3

CDR3: CASSRASTDTQYF
D: .
J: TRBJ2-3
V: TRBV7-9

CDR3: CSARQGAFTSNGANVLTF
D: TRBD1
J: TRBJ2-6
V: TRBV20-1

CDR3: CASSLWGSGRTDTQYF
D: TRBD2
J: TRBJ2-3
V: TRBV3-1

CDR3: CASTTGSVMNTEAFF
D: .
J: TRBJ1-1
V: TRBV12-3/TRBV12-4

CDR3: CASSLKYTIYF
D: .
J: TRBJ1-3
V: TRBV7-3

CDR3: CASSLAASGRTDTQYF
D: TRBD2
J: TRBJ2-3
V: TRBV7-9

CDR3: CSVTQGWGTGELFF
D: .
J: TRBJ2-2
V: TRBV29-1

CDR3: CASSVKGVTNTEAFF
D: .
J: TRBJ1-1
V: TRBV6-1

CDR3: CASSLQVSAYEQYF
D: .
J: TRBJ2-7
V: TRBV5-1

CDR3: CASSRAYGYTF
D: .
J: TRBJ1-2
V: TRBV12-3/TRBV12-4

CDR3: CASSGHGDLQYF
D: .
J: TRBJ2-7
V: TRBV25-1

CDR3: CASSLGLAGGAKNIQYF
D: TRBD2
J: TRBJ2-4
V: TRBV3-1

CDR3: CASSLGTERGNTIYF
D: .
J: TRBJ1-3
V: TRBV5-1

CDR3: CATSRVGNEQYF
D: .
J: TRBJ2-7
V: TRBV15

CDR3: CSALSGTSKETQYF
D: TRBD2
J: TRBJ2-5
V: TRBV20-1

CDR3: CASSNQFLDRGVGGYTF
D: .
J: TRBJ1-2
V: TRBV21-1

CDR3: CASSSTSGDSYEQYF
D: TRBD2
J: TRBJ2-7
V: TRBV6-5

CDR3: CASSRGGRAGGPSNEQFF
D: TRBD2
J: TRBJ2-1
V: TRBV11-2

CDR3: CASSQLTRDAETQYF
D: .
J: TRBJ2-5
V: TRBV4-1

CDR3: CASRLDRGRVEQYF
D: TRBD1
J: TRBJ2-7
V: TRBV7-8

CDR3: CAWSNNEQFF
D: .
J: TRBJ2-1
V: TRBV30

CDR3: CAWSKGASYNEQFF
D: TRBD1
J: TRBJ2-1
V: TRBV30

CDR3: CASREETQYF
D: .
J: TRBJ2-5
V: TRBV2

CDR3: CASRGGGTYTGELFF
D: TRBD2
J: TRBJ2-2
V: TRBV12-3/TRBV12-4

CDR3: CASRASGLLTQPQHF
D: .
J: TRBJ1-5
V: TRBV28

CDR3: CASSFGQVWETEAFF
D: .
J: TRBJ1-1
V: TRBV5-1

CDR3: CASSLSALLDTQYF
D: .
J: TRBJ2-3
V: TRBV27

CDR3: CASSLGAARINSPLHF
D: .
J: TRBJ1-6
V: TRBV7-8

CDR3: CASSLDGGGSQPQHF
D: TRBD1
J: TRBJ1-5
V: TRBV5-1

CDR3: CASSLKGPAFF
D: .
J: TRBJ1-1
V: TRBV12-3/TRBV12-4